One sample yielded the 10 T cell receptor beta chains listed below, sequenced in a study of spatial heterogeneity in lung cancer. Documented time point: sample taken at primary tumor resection. TCRs were sequenced from unsorted whole RNA of tumor, nontumor lung or PBMC. TCRdb processed the 5' RACE reads anew with MiXCR; each CDR3 protein has one entry. The table records about 92,000 distinct CDR3 sequences, about an eighth of them present only once. This specimen was PBMCs, taken at surgery. The receptors come from a male donor with early-stage non-small cell lung cancer.

This clonotype was counted at least ten times. The chain couples TRBV7-9 to TRBJ1-1, with D perhaps TRBD1 (5 bases). Trimming took 1 base from V and 0 from J, leaving 6 bases between them. Germline V gene lookup returns CDR1 SEHNR and CDR2 FQNEAQ (reference sequence). The CDR3 sequence is 14 residues long. This CDR3 is CASSLGQMNTEAFF. The CDR3 coding sequence is TGTGCCAGCAGCTTAGGACAGATGAACACTGAAGCTTTCTTT.

This clonotype was recorded a few times. The chain has TRBV27 and TRBJ2-5; D is perhaps TRBD2 (6 bases). The length of the CDR3 is 14 residues. Germline assignment: CDR1 MNHEY and CDR2 SMNVEV (reference sequence). Trimming shortened V by 8 bases and J by 4 bases, and 17 bases separated the two germline ends. The chain's CDR3 is CASSGLWGSETQYF. The CDR3 coding sequence is TGTGCCAGCTCGGGACTCTGGGGGTCAGAGACCCAGTACTTC.

The genes are TRBV4-2 and TRBJ2-5, with TRBD2 matching 9 bases. The CDR3 totals 21 residues. Germline CDR1 and CDR2: LGHNA and YNFKEQ. V shed 0 bases, J shed 7 bases, and the junction held 24 bases outside the gene matches. The CDR3 nucleotides read TGTGCCAGCAGCCAAGATTTCGGACTAGCGCCCCGGAGTCGTATAGGGGGGACCCAGTACTTC. Translated: CASSQDFGLAPRSRIGGTQYF.

A few counts support this clonotype. The CDR3 region is CSVVWSIQETQYF. For the CDR3, the DNA is TGCAGCGTTGTGTGGTCCATCCAAGAGACCCAGTACTTC. The chain is built from TRBV29-1 and TRBJ2-5; no definite D call. The CDR3 length is 13 residues. With 4 bases removed from V and 1 base from J, the gap between germline ends came to 10 bases. Germline values: CDR1 SQVTM, CDR2 ANQGSEA.

The chain joins TRBV6-6 to TRBJ1-1, with 9 bases that match TRBD1. Trimming cost V 2 bases and J 1 base; bases outside gene matches: 2. Germline V gene sequence: CDR1 MNHNY, CDR2 SVGAGI (reference sequence). The CDR3 runs 15 residues. The CDR3 DNA sequence: TGTGCCAGCAGTTACAGGGGACAGGGGAACACTGAAGCTTTCTTT. Its protein is CASSYRGQGNTEAFF.

This clonotype was picked up a small number of times. The CDR3 spells CASSRDRGNTGELFF. Written as DNA, the CDR3 is TGTGCCAGCAGCAGAGACAGGGGGAACACCGGGGAGCTGTTTTTT. The gene calls are TRBV5-6 and TRBJ2-2, with TRBD1 matching 8 bases. In germline, CDR1 is SGHDT, CDR2 YYEEEE. There are 15 residues in the CDR3. Trimming cost V 4 bases and J 1 base; bases outside gene matches: 3.

This chain connects TRBV2 to TRBJ1-5; D call uncertain. The CDR3 spans 15 residues. The germline V and J ends were trimmed by 0 bases and 8 bases, with 14 bases remaining between them. Germline V gene sequence: CDR1 SNHLY, CDR2 FYNNEI. CDR3 nucleotides: TGTGCCAGCAGTGAAGCGCGAGGGCCCCGAGAGCCCCAGCATTTT. Its protein is CASSEARGPREPQHF.

The chain recombines TRBV7-2 with TRBJ2-3; 9 bases are shared with TRBD2. The CDR3 runs to 15 residues. V was pared by 5 bases and J by 2 bases, with 5 bases of the junction left unmatched. Germline CDR1 SGHTA, CDR2 FQGNSA. The CDR3 reads CASSLRTSVTDTQYF. CDR3 nucleotide sequence: TGTGCCAGCAGCCTAAGGACTAGCGTCACAGATACGCAGTATTTT.

V gene TRBV3-1 combines with J gene TRBJ1-1; D unclear. This CDR3 region has 13 residues. CDR1 and CDR2 (germline): LGHDT, YNNKEL (reference sequence). V lost 5 bases to trimming and J lost 1 base, with 8 bases between them. CDR3 protein: CASSNYWNTEAFF. In nucleotides, the CDR3 is TGTGCCAGCAGCAACTATTGGAACACTGAAGCTTTCTTT. Filled out from reference TRBV3-1 and TRBJ1-1, the complete variable domain reads DTAVSQTPKYLVTQMGNDKSIKCEQNLGHDTMYWYKQDSKKFLKIMFSYNNKELIINETVPNRFSPKSPDKAHLNLHINSLELGDSAVYFCASSNYWNTEAFFGQGTRLTVV.

This clonotype was found many times. The chain has TRBV7-2 and TRBJ2-6; TRBD2 is a possible D gene (6 bases). Trimming took off 1 base at V and 0 bases at J, with 13 bases between the two ends. The CDR3 contains 18 residues. Germline V gene sequence: CDR1 SGHTA, CDR2 FQGNSA. The CDR3 DNA follows: TGTGCCAGCAGCTTAGTTTTGGAGGGAAGCTCTGGGGCCAACGTCCTGACTTTC. Protein: CASSLVLEGSSGANVLTF.